This TCR beta chain was observed in a study of identical twins. Study observations and caveats: Modelling underestimated the level of out-of-frame TCR alpha sharing observed in monozygotic twins. Among out-of-frame alpha sequences shared by twins, low generation probability occurred in excess. While abundant cord blood beta clonotypes carried fewer insertions, memory repertoires showed no such pattern.

This clonotype came up many times. Its antigen is not identified. Via MiXCR, TCRdb re-called the 5' RACE reads, giving one row per CDR3 protein. The table lists roughly 630,000 distinct CDR3 sequences, 7% to 7.5% of them singletons. This CDR3 has 15 amino acids. Between the trimmed V and J ends, which lost 0 bases and 5 bases, there was a span of 13 bases. This same sample was also taken into another study, of yellow fever vaccine responses in identical twins.

This clonotype was sampled from a woman aged 18-29 years in good health. The V call is TRBV12-3 or TRBV12-4, the J call TRBJ1-1; D is uncertain. The sample taken for sequencing was PBMCs. The CDR3 loop reads CASSLAPHRGTEAFF. CDR3 nucleotide sequence: TGTGCCAGCAGTTTAGCGCCCCACCGAGGGACTGAAGCTTTCTTT.